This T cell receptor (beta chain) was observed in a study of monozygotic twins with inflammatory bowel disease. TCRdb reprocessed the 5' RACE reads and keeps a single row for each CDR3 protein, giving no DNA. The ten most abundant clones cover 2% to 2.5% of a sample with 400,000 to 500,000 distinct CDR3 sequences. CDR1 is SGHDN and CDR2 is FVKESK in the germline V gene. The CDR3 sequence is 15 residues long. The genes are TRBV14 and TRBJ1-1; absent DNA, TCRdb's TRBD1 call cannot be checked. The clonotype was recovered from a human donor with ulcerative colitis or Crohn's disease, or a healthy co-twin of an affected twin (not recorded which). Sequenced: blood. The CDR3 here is CASSFTTGPRSEAFF.